These 29 T cell receptor beta chains came from one sample sequenced in a study of blood T cell repertoires in COVID-19. Measured with immunoSEQ multiplex PCR; TCRdb has only the in-frame clones, and not every one. The sample comprises around 190,000 clones, about nine tenths of which are singletons, and approximately 1.5% rests with the top ten. The sample taken for sequencing was peripheral blood. These receptors were taken from a young man with active or convalescent COVID-19.

This chain connects TRBV28 to TRBJ1-2; D may be TRBD1 (5 bases). Trimming removed 2 bases from V and 8 bases from J, with 15 bases in between. This CDR3 has 14 residues. Germline CDR1 MDHEN, CDR2 SYDVKM. The CDR3: CASSLGGVNHGYTF. The CDR3 DNA sequence: TGTGCCAGCAGTTTAGGGGGGGTGAATCACGGCTACACCTTC.

This chain joins TRBV14 and TRBJ2-6, with 8 bases lining up with TRBD1. The germline gives CDR1 SGHDN, CDR2 FVKESK. Unmatched junction bases numbered 9, after V lost 5 bases and J lost 0 bases. The CDR3 runs 18 residues. The CDR3: CASSARDRLRSGANVLTF. The CDR3 coding sequence is TGTGCCAGCAGCGCCCGGGACAGGTTGCGCTCTGGGGCCAACGTCCTGACTTTC.

V is TRBV5-4 and J is TRBJ2-5; 12 bases agree with TRBD2. Germline V gene sequence: CDR1 SGHNT, CDR2 YYREEE (reference sequence). CDR3 length: 16 amino acids. With 2 bases clipped from V and 6 bases from J, the junction kept 8 bases outside the gene matches. In nucleotides, the CDR3 is TGTGCCAGCAGCTTCCCCCTAGCGGGAGGGCCTCAGACCCAGTACTTC. Amino acids: CASSFPLAGGPQTQYF.

V gene TRBV5-3 combines with J gene TRBJ2-1; 9 bases map to TRBD2. TRBV5-3 is known as an ORF, though its function is uncertain. Losses at the gene ends were 1 base for V and 3 bases for J; bases not matched to a gene: 2. The CDR3 has 15 residues. The CDR3 is CARSLSSGSYNEQFF. CDR3 DNA sequence: TGTGCCAGAAGCTTGAGTAGCGGGAGCTACAATGAGCAGTTCTTC.

The chain recombines TRBV19 with TRBJ1-1; TRBD1 agrees at 7 bases. The V gene end was trimmed by 9 bases and the J gene end by 1 base; junction bases not matched to a gene: 8. CDR3 length equals 14 residues. Germline CDR1 reads LNHDA; CDR2 reads SQIVND (reference sequence). Here the CDR3 reads CASKPQGWNTEAFF. The CDR3 DNA sequence: TGTGCCAGCAAACCACAGGGGTGGAACACTGAAGCTTTCTTT.

The rearrangement links TRBV29-1 to TRBJ1-1; possibly TRBD1 for D (5 bases). The length of the CDR3 is 12 residues. The ends were cut back, 3 bases at V and 0 bases at J, with 5 bases in the middle. CDR1 is SQVTM, CDR2 ANQGSEA, per germline. CDR3 residues: CSVDRVNTEAFF. The DNA for the CDR3 is TGCAGCGTTGACAGGGTGAACACTGAAGCTTTCTTT.

This chain links TRBV19 with TRBJ1-2; 8 bases line up with TRBD1. Losses at the gene ends were 9 bases for V and 3 bases for J; bases not matched to a gene: 6. The CDR3 length is 13 residues. CDR1 LNHDA and CDR2 SQIVND come from the germline V gene (reference sequence). CDR3 coding DNA: TGTGCCAGCGCCTCGGGACAGGACTATGGCTACACCTTC. Its protein is CASASGQDYGYTF.

The genes are TRBV5-1 and TRBJ1-1; D gene ambiguous. The CDR3 runs 15 residues. Germline loops: CDR1 SGHRS, CDR2 YFSETQ. The ends were cut back, 2 bases at V and 1 base at J, with 12 bases in the middle. Written as DNA, the CDR3 is TGCGCCAGCAGCTTCGGGGAGGCTTCGAACACTGAAGCTTTCTTT. Protein product: CASSFGEASNTEAFF.

The chain couples TRBV10-3 to TRBJ1-2, with TRBD1 identical over 7 bases. CDR1 is ENHRY and CDR2 is SYGVKD in the germline V gene. This CDR3 comprises 14 residues. J gave up 8 bases and V 0 bases, and 6 bases lay outside the gene matches. The DNA for the CDR3 is TGTGCCATCAGTGAGTCGAGACAGGGAATGGGCTACACCTTC. This sequence encodes CAISESRQGMGYTF.

The chain couples TRBV30 to TRBJ2-5; 7 nucleotides match TRBD1. The CDR3 is 15 residues long. Germline assignment: CDR1 GTSNPN and CDR2 SVGIG (reference sequence). Unmatched junction bases numbered 9, after V lost 0 bases and J lost 5 bases. The CDR3 region is CAWSVQGSRAETQYF. The DNA for the CDR3 is TGTGCCTGGAGTGTACAGGGGAGCAGGGCTGAGACCCAGTACTTC.

This chain links TRBV12-3 or TRBV12-4 with TRBJ2-1, with D tentatively TRBD1 (5 bases). This CDR3 comprises 13 residues. The V and J ends lost 6 bases and 9 bases respectively, with 15 bases between them. The CDR3 is CASRPTVSLEQFF. CDR3 nucleotides: TGTGCCAGCAGGCCGACAGTAAGTCTTGAGCAGTTCTTC.

The chain links TRBV4-1 to TRBJ2-7, with TRBD1 matching over 11 bases. The germline V gene has CDR1 MGHRA and CDR2 YSYEKL. J was trimmed by 3 bases and V by 0 bases; bases with no gene match: 1. The CDR3 has 15 residues. The CDR3 is CASSQDGTGGYEQYF. The DNA of the CDR3 is TGCGCCAGCAGCCAAGACGGGACAGGGGGCTACGAGCAGTACTTC.

The chain links TRBV12-3 or TRBV12-4 to TRBJ2-3; TRBD1 is a possible D gene (6 bases). The CDR3 is made up of 13 amino acids. V gave up 6 bases and J gave up 6 bases, with 13 bases separating them. In DNA form, the CDR3 reads TGTGCCAGCAGGACAGGAGTTGTTGATACGCAGTATTTT. Translating it yields CASRTGVVDTQYF.

V usage is TRBV18 and J usage is TRBJ1-2; no firm D call. The germline gives CDR1 KGHSH, CDR2 LQKENI. The CDR3 totals 15 residues. V dropped 3 bases and J dropped 6 bases, with 17 bases sitting between them. In nucleotides, the CDR3 is TGTGCCAGCTCACCCGGTCCCGACCCCGCGGATGGCTACACCTTC. Protein: CASSPGPDPADGYTF.

The CDR3 DNA reads TGTGCCAGCAGCCAAGAGAGAGGGGGACTGTTTTTT. Protein product: CASSQERGGLFF. The chain employs TRBV3-1 (or the pseudogene TRBV3-2) and TRBJ1-4, with D possibly matching TRBD1 (6 bases). The CDR3 has 12 residues. V was clipped by 0 bases and J by 13 bases, with 9 bases between them. The V gene's germline CDR1 is LGHDT and CDR2 YNNKEL (reference sequence).

This clone was found once. J is TRBJ2-1 and V is TRBV3-1 (or the pseudogene TRBV3-2); 9 nucleotides line up with TRBD2. Germline trimming cut 6 bases from V and 5 bases from J; bases unmatched to any gene: 5. The CDR3 has 14 amino acids. Germline V gene lookup returns CDR1 LGHDT and CDR2 YNNKEL (reference sequence). The chain's CDR3 is CASRALAGNNEQFF. The CDR3 DNA sequence: TGTGCCAGCAGAGCGCTAGCGGGGAACAATGAGCAGTTCTTC.

This chain uses TRBV12-5 with TRBJ1-1, with 8 bases identical to TRBD1. The ends lost 3 bases at V and 5 bases at J; junction bases unmatched: 11. The CDR3 runs 16 residues. From germline, CDR1 is LGHNT and CDR2 FRNRAP. CDR3 in DNA: TGTGCTAGTGGTTTTTTGTCAGGCAGGGGGCGAACTGAAGCTTTCTTT. Its translation is CASGFLSGRGRTEAFF.

This clone was found once. The V gene is TRBV27, the J gene TRBJ2-2, with D possibly matching TRBD1 (6 bases). V was cut by 5 bases and J by 6 bases, with 13 bases left in between. The germline gives CDR1 MNHEY, CDR2 SMNVEV (reference sequence). The CDR3 is 14 amino acids. In DNA form, the CDR3 reads TGTGCCAGCAGTCCCCTACGGACAGCCGGGGAGCTGTTTTTT. This encodes CASSPLRTAGELFF.

The V call is TRBV11-2, the J call TRBJ2-3; TRBD2 matches 10 bases. The CDR3 runs 15 residues. Germline loops: CDR1 SGHAT, CDR2 FQNNGV. Trimming took 6 bases from V and 6 from J; bases not matched to a gene: 9. CDR3 sequence (DNA): TGTGCCAGCAGGTCAACTAGCGGGGAGGGGGATACGCAGTATTTT. Its translation: CASRSTSGEGDTQYF.

The chain carries TRBV6-5 and TRBJ1-1; D is unresolved. V was cut by 1 base and J by 3 bases, with 9 bases left in between. Germline V gives CDR1 MNHEY, CDR2 SVGAGI. This CDR3 region has 14 residues. The CDR3 nucleotides read TGTGCCAGCAGTTACTTTGGGCGGGACACTGAAGCTTTCTTT. Translating gives CASSYFGRDTEAFF.

The CDR3 sequence: CASSLYSRSNTGELFF. Here the CDR3 DNA reads TGTGCCAGCAGCTTATACAGCCGATCGAACACCGGGGAGCTGTTTTTT. The chain couples TRBV13 to TRBJ2-2; D unresolved. CDR3 length equals 16 residues. Germline V gene lookup returns CDR1 PRHDT and CDR2 FYEKMQ (reference sequence). The V end lost 2 bases, the J end lost 0 bases, and 10 bases lay between the germline ends.

The chain joins TRBV19 to TRBJ1-2; TRBD1 agrees at 7 bases. From germline, CDR1 is LNHDA and CDR2 SQIVND (reference sequence). The junction had 9 bases not matched to a gene; V was cut back by 6 bases and J by 8 bases. The CDR3 is 13 residues long. CDR3 DNA: TGTGCCAGTAGGGTGGACAGGCGGGCGGGCTACACCTTC. This gives the protein CASRVDRRAGYTF. The full variable domain, completed using reference TRBV19 and TRBJ1-2, is DGGITQSPKYLFRKEGQNVTLSCEQNLNHDAMYWYRQDPGQGLRLIYYSQIVNDFQKGDIAEGYSVSREKKESFPLTVTSAQKNPTAFYLCASRVDRRAGYTFGSGTRLTVV.

The rearrangement uses TRBV30 and TRBJ2-5, with TRBD2 matching 8 bases. CDR1 is GTSNPN, CDR2 SVGIG, per germline (reference sequence). V shed 4 bases and J 4 bases; nucleotides not matched to a gene: 11. The length of the CDR3 is 15 residues. The CDR3 sequence is CAWIPFSGSVETQYF. In nucleotides, the CDR3 is TGTGCCTGGATTCCCTTCAGCGGGAGCGTAGAGACCCAGTACTTC.

The chain combines TRBV5-6 with TRBJ2-5; a weak D match, TRBD2 (6 bases). Germline lookup yields CDR1 SGHDT and CDR2 YYEEEE. V was shortened by 5 bases and J by 5 bases, with 10 bases between the two germline ends. The CDR3 has 12 residues. CDR3 residues: CASRQAGETQYF. CDR3 nucleotide sequence: TGTGCCAGCAGGCAGGCGGGGGAGACCCAGTACTTC.

V is TRBV19 and J is TRBJ1-5; 8 bases align to TRBD1. CDR3 size: 15 residues. The germline CDR1 and CDR2 sequences are LNHDA and SQIVND (reference sequence). Unmatched junction bases numbered 7, after V lost 7 bases and J lost 2 bases. CDR3 in amino acids: CASMGTGPRNQPQHF. CDR3 DNA: TGTGCCAGTATGGGGACAGGACCTCGCAATCAGCCCCAGCATTTT.

This chain joins TRBV27 and TRBJ2-5, with D perhaps TRBD1 (6 bases). This CDR3 is 14 amino acids long. Germline V lookup: CDR1 MNHEY, CDR2 SMNVEV (reference sequence). With 2 bases removed from V and 4 bases from J, the gap between germline ends came to 11 bases. CDR3 DNA: TGTGCCAGCAGTTTACAAGGGGGAAGAGAGACCCAGTACTTC. Its protein is CASSLQGGRETQYF.

The J gene is TRBJ1-5, the V gene TRBV28, with 7 bases lining up with TRBD1. J gave up 3 bases and V 2 bases, and 1 base lay outside the gene matches. This CDR3 has 14 amino acids. CDR1 MDHEN and CDR2 SYDVKM come from the germline V gene. CDR3 in amino acids: CASSLGTANQPQHF. The CDR3 nucleotides are TGTGCCAGCAGTTTAGGGACAGCCAATCAGCCCCAGCATTTT.

Points on this clone: At the DNA level, this CDR3 is encoded by other sequences in the same sample as well. The chain employs TRBV18 and TRBJ2-5; D unresolved. Germline CDR1 KGHSH, CDR2 LQKENI. V lost 1 base and J lost 5, with 5 bases in between. CDR3 size: 12 residues. CDR3 loop: CASSPLGETQYF. For the CDR3, the DNA is TGTGCCAGCTCACCACTGGGCGAGACCCAGTACTTC.

This clone came up once. The rearrangement uses TRBV7-2 and TRBJ1-1; 7 bases are shared with TRBD1. Germline CDR1 and CDR2: SGHTA and FQGNSA. The CDR3 spans 14 residues. Germline trimming cut 6 bases from V and 1 base from J; bases unmatched to any gene: 5. The CDR3 coding sequence is TGTGCCAGCAGGCGGACAGGATCGAACACTGAAGCTTTCTTT. Its translation is CASRRTGSNTEAFF.